Described below is a single TCR beta chain sequence and its context. This entry belongs to a study of control samples from healthy donors and cancer patients. Germline V gene sequence: CDR1 SGHTA, CDR2 FQGTGA. The V end lost 2 bases, the J end lost 0 bases, and 10 bases lay between the germline ends. This CDR3 comprises 15 residues. Some clones are missing from TCRdb's copy, which holds only in-frame ones; the method was immunoSEQ multiplex PCR. Counted here are 250,000 to 300,000 clones, roughly 82% occurring once; the ten biggest clones make up 10% to 15%. The rearrangement uses TRBV7-3 and TRBJ1-1, with D possibly being TRBD1 (5 bases). Sequencing was carried out using PBMCs. The TCR sequence derives from a woman aged 55-70 years with lung cancer. The DNA for the CDR3 is TGTGCCAGCAGCTTAGGGGGGACTATGAACACTGAAGCTTTCTTT. It yields the protein CASSLGGTMNTEAFF.